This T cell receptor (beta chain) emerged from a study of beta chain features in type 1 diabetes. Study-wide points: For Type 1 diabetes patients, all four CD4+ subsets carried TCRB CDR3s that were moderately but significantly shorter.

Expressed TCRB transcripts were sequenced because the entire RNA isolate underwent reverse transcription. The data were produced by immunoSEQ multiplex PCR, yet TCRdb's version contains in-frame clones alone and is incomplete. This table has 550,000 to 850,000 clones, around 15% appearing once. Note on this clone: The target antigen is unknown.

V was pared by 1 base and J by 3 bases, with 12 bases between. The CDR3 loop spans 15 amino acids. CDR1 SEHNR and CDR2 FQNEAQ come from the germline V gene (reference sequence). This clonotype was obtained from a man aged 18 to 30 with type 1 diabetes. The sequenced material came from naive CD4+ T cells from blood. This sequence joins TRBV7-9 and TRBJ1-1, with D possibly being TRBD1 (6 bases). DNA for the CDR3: TGTGCCAGCAGCTTAGTACCAGGGGAGGACACTGAAGCTTTCTTT. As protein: CASSLVPGEDTEAFF.